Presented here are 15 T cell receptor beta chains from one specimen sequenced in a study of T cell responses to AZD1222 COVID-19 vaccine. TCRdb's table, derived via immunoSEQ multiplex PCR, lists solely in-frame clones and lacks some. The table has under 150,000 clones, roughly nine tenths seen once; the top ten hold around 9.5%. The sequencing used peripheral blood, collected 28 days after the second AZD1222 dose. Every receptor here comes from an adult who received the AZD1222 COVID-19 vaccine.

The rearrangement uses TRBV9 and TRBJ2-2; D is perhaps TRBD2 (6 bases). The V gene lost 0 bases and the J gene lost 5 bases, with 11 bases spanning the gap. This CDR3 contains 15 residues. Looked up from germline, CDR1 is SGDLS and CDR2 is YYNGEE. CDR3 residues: CASSVVGGSTGELFF. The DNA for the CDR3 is TGTGCCAGCAGCGTAGTGGGGGGTTCTACCGGGGAGCTGTTTTTT.

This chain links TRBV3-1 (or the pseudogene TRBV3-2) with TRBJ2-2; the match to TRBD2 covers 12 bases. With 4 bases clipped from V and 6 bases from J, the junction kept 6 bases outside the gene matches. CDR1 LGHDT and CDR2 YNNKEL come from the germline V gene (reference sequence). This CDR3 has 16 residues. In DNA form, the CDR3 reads TGTGCCAGCAGCCGAAGACTAGCGGGAGCGTCCGGGGAGCTGTTTTTT. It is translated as CASSRRLAGASGELFF.

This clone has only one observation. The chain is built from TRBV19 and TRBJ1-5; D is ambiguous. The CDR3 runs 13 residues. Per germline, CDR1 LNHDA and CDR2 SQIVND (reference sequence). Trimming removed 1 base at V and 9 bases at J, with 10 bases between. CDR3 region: CASSIAPKGPQHF. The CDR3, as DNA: TGTGCCAGTAGTATAGCCCCAAAAGGGCCCCAGCATTTT.

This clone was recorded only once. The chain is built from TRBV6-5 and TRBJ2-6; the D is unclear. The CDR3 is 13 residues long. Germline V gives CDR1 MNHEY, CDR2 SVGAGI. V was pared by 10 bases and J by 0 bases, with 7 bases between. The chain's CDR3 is CATRYSGANVLTF. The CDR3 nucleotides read TGTGCCACCCGATACTCTGGGGCCAACGTCCTGACTTTC.

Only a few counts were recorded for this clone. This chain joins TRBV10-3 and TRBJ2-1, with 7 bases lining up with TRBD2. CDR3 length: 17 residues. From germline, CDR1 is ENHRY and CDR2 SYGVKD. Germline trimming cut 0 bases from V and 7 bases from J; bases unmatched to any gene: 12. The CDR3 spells CAISESGGGGYGNEQFF. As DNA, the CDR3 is TGTGCCATCAGTGAGTCGGGTGGCGGGGGTTACGGGAATGAGCAGTTCTTC.

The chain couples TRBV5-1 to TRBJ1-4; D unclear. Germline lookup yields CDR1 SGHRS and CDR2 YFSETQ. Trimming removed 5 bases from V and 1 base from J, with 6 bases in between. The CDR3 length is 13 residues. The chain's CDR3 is CASREGTNEKLFF. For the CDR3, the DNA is TGCGCCAGCAGGGAGGGAACTAATGAAAAACTGTTTTTT.

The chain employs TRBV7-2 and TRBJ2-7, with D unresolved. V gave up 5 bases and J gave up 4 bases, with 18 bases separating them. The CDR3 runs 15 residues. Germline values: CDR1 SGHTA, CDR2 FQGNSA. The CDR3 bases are TGTGCCAGCAGCAATTACGGGTTGAGAAATTACGAGCAGTACTTC. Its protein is CASSNYGLRNYEQYF. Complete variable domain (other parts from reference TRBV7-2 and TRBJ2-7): GAGVSQSPSNKVTEKGKDVELRCDPISGHTALYWYRQSLGQGLEFLIYFQGNSAPDKSGLPSDRFSAERTGGSVSTLTIQRTQQEDSAVYLCASSNYGLRNYEQYFGPGTRLTVT.

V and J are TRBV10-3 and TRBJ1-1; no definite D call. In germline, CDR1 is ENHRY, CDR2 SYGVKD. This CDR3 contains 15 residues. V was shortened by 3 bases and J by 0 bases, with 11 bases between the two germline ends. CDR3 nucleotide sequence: TGTGCCATCAGTGAAGTTGGACCGTTGAACACTGAAGCTTTCTTT. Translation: CAISEVGPLNTEAFF.

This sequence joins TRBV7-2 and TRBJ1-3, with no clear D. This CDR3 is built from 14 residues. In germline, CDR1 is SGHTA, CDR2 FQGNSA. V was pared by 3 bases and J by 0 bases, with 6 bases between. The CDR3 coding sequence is TGTGCCAGCAGCTTTATTAGCTCTGGAAACACCATATATTTT. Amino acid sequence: CASSFISSGNTIYF.

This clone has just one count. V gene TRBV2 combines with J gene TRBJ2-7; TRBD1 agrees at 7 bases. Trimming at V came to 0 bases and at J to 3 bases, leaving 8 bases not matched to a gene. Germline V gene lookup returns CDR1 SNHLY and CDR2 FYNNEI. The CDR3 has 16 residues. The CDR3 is CASSEAPRTGSYEQYF. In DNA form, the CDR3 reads TGTGCCAGCAGTGAAGCCCCTAGGACAGGTAGCTACGAGCAGTACTTC.

CDR3 nucleotide sequence: TGTGCCAGCAGCCAAGTGGGCAGGGGGGTCCACGAGCAGTACTTC. Amino acid sequence: CASSQVGRGVHEQYF. J is TRBJ2-7 and V is TRBV3-1 (or the pseudogene TRBV3-2); a weak D match, TRBD1 (7 bases). In germline, CDR1 is LGHDT, CDR2 YNNKEL (reference sequence). V lost 1 base, J lost 5 bases, and 15 bases lay in between. This CDR3 has 15 amino acids.

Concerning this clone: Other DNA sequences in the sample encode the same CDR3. The CDR3 coding sequence is TGCGCCAGCAGCTTGGATGGACAGGGTAATGAAAAACTGTTTTTT. Translation gives CASSLDGQGNEKLFF. The gene calls are TRBV5-1 and TRBJ1-4; 8 nucleotides agree with TRBD1. The CDR3 contains 15 residues. V was pared by 0 bases and J by 4 bases, with 2 bases of the junction left unmatched. Germline CDR1 and CDR2: SGHRS and YFSETQ.

The CDR3 DNA follows: TGTGCCAGCAGCTTAGCTAGCGGGAGAGAGACCCAGTACTTC. It codes for CASSLASGRETQYF. V gene TRBV11-1 combines with J gene TRBJ2-5; 9 positions agree with TRBD2. J gave up 4 bases and V 0 bases, and 0 bases lay outside the gene matches. The CDR3 runs to 14 residues. Germline values: CDR1 SGHAT, CDR2 FQDESV (reference sequence).

The CDR3 region is CASSIAGGNYGYTF. CDR3 in DNA: TGTGCCAGTAGTATAGCAGGGGGCAACTATGGCTACACCTTC. This chain uses TRBV19 with TRBJ1-2, with 8 bases identical to TRBD1. The V and J ends lost 1 base and 2 bases, in that order; junction bases with no gene match: 0. The germline gives CDR1 LNHDA, CDR2 SQIVND (reference sequence). This CDR3 is built from 14 residues.

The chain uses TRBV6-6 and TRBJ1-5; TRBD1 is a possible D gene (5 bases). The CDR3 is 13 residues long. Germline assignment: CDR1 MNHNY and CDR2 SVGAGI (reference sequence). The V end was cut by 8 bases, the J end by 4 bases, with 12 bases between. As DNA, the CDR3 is TGTGCCAGCGGGGTGGGGGGGAATCAGCCCCAGCATTTT. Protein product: CASGVGGNQPQHF.